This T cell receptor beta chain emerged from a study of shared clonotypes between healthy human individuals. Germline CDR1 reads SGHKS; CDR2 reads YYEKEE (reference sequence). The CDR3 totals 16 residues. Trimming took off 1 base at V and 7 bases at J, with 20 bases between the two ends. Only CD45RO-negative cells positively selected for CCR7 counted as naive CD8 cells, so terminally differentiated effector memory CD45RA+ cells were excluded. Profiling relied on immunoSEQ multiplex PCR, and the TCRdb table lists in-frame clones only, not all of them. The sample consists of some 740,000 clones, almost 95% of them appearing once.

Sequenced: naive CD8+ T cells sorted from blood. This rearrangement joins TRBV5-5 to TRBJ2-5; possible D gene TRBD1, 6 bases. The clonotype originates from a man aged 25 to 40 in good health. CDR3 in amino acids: CASSLKMQGLAVTQYF. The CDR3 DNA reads TGTGCCAGCAGCTTGAAAATGCAGGGGCTAGCTGTGACCCAGTACTTC.